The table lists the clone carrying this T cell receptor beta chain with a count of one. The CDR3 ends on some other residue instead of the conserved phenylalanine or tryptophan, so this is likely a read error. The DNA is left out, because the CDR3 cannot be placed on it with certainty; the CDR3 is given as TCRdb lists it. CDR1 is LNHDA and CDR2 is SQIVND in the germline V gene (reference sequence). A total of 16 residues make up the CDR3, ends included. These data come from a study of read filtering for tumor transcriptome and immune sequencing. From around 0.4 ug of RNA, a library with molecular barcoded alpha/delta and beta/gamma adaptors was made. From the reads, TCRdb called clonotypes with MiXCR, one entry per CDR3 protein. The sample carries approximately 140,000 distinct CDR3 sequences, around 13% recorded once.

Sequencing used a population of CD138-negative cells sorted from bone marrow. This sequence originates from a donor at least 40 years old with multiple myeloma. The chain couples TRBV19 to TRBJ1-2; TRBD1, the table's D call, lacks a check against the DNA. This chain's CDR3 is CASSKAAGPGKRGSTI.